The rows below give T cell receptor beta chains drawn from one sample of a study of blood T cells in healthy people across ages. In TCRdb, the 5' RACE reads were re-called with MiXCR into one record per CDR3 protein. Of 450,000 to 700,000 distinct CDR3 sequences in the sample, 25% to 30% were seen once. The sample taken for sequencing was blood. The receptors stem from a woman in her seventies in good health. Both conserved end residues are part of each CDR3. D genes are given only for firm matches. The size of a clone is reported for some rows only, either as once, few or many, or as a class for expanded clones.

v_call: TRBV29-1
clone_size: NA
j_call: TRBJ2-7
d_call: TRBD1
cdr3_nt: TGCAGCGTCGCTAAGACAGGGTACGAGCAGTACTTC
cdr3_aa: CSVAKTGYEQYF

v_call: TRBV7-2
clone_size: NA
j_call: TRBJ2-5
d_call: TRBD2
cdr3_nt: TGTGCCAGCAGCGCCCTAGCGGGGGGGCATCAAGCTGGGTTCTTC
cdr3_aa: CASSALAGGHQAGFF

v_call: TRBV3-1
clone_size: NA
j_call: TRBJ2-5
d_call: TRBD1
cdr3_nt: TGTGCCAGCAGCCAAGTCGCAGGGGGCTTGGGTGAGCAGTACTTC
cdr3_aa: CASSQVAGGLGEQYF

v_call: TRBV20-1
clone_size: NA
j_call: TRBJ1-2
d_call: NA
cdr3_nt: TGCAGTGCGAGGAACCCCAATGAGGGTGGCTACACCTTC
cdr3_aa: CSARNPNEGGYTF

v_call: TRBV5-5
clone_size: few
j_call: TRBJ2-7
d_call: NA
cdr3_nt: TGTGCCAGCAGCTTGTTGCCGGGGGCAGGGGCCTACGAGCAGTACTTC
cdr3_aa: CASSLLPGAGAYEQYF

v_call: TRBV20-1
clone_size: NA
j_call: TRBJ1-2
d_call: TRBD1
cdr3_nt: TGCAGTGCTACCCAAAATTCCTTGACAGGGGGAGGCTACTATGGCTACACCTTC
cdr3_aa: CSATQNSLTGGGYYGYTF

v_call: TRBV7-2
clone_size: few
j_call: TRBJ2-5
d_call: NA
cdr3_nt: TGTGCCAGCAGCTTGTACCGGGCCCAAGAGACCCAGTACTTC
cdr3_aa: CASSLYRAQETQYF

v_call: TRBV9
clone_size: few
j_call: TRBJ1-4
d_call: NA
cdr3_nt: TGTGCCAGCAGCGTCGGGCCGAACCAAGAACTTAATGAAAAACTGTTTTTT
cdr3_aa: CASSVGPNQELNEKLFF

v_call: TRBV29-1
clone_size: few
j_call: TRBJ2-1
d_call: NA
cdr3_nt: TGCAGCGTTGAAACCCCGGACCGTGAGCAGTTCTTC
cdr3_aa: CSVETPDREQFF

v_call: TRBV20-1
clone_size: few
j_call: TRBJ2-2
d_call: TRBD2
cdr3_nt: TGCAGTGCTAGAGTTGGGGGGGTCACCGGGGAGCTGTTTTTT
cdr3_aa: CSARVGGVTGELFF

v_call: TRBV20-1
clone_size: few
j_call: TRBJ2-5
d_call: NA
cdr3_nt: TGCAGTGCCAGGCGCGCTAGGGGTGAAGAGACCCAGTACTTC
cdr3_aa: CSARRARGEETQYF

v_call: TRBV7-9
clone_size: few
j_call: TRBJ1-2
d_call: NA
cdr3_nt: TGTGCCAGCAGCCCTAATAACTATGGCTACACCTTC
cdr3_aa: CASSPNNYGYTF

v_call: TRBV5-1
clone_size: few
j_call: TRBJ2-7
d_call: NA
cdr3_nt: TGCGCCAGCAGCTTCAACGTGCCGGGGAGCGAGCAGTACTTC
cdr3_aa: CASSFNVPGSEQYF

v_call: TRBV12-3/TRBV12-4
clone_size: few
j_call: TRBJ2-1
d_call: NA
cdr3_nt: TGTGCCAGCAATTTCCAGGGGGGTTCCTACAATGAGCAGTTCTTC
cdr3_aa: CASNFQGGSYNEQFF

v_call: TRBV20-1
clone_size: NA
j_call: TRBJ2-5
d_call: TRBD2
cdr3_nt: TGCAGTGCCCCCCGGGGGGGGCAAGAGACCCAGTACTTC
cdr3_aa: CSAPRGGQETQYF

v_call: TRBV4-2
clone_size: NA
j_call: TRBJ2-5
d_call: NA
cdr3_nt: TGTGCCAGCAGCCAAGCGACCCAAGAGACCCAGTACTTC
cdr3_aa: CASSQATQETQYF

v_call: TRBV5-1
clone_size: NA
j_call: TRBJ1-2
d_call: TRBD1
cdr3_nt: TGCGCCAGCAGCCCACAGGGGCCCTCCCTAGCCTACACCTTC
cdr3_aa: CASSPQGPSLAYTF

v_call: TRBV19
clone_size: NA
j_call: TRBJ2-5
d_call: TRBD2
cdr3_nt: TGTGCCAGTAGTTCCGGGGAGGGGACCCAGTACTTC
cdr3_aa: CASSSGEGTQYF

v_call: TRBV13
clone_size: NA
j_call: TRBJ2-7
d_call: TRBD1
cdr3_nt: TGTGCCAGCAGCACCCGACAGGGAACCTACGAGCAGTACTTC
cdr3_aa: CASSTRQGTYEQYF

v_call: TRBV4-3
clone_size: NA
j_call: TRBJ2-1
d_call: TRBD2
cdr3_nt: TGCGCCAGCAGCCAAGATCCACCCCTAGCGGGGGAATTCAATGAGCAGTTCTTC
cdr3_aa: CASSQDPPLAGEFNEQFF

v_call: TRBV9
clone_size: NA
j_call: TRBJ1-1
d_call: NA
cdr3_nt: TGTGCCAGCAGCGTGGTTGTGAACACTGAAGCTTTCTTT
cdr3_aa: CASSVVVNTEAFF

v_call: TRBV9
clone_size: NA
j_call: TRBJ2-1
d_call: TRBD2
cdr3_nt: TGTGCCAGCAGCGTAGTTCCTAGCGGGAGCCATGAGCAGTTCTTC
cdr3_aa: CASSVVPSGSHEQFF

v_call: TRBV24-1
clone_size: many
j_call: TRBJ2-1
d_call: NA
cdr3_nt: TGTGCCACCAGTGATTTTCAAAGCGGCCCCTACAATGAGCAGTTCTTC
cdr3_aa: CATSDFQSGPYNEQFF

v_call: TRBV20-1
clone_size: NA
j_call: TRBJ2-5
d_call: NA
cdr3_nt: TGCAGTGCTGGGGTGGCGGGCCGGCTTCAAGAGACCCAGTACTTC
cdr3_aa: CSAGVAGRLQETQYF

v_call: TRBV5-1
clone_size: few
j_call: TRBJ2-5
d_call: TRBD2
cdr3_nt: TGCGCCAGCAGTAACGGGGGGGCGGAAGGAGAGACCCAGTACTTC
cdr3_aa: CASSNGGAEGETQYF

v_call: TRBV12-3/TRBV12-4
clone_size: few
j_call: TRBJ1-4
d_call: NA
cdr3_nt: TGTGCCAGCAGTAGGGTGCTAGAAAAACTGTTTTTT
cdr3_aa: CASSRVLEKLFF

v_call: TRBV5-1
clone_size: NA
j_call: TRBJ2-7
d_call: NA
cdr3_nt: TGCGCCAGCAGCTTGCAGGCTAGCGCGTCCTACGAGCAGTACTTC
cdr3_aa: CASSLQASASYEQYF

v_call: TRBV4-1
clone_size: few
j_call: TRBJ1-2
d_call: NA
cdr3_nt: TGCGCCAGCAGCCAAGATCGGACAGTCTATGGCTACACCTTC
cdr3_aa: CASSQDRTVYGYTF

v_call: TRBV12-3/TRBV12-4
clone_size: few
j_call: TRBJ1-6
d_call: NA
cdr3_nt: TGTGCCAGCAGTTTAAGATCTTCACCCCTCCACTTT
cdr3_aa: CASSLRSSPLHF

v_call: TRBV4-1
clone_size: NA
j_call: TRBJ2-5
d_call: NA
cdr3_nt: TGCGCCAGCAGCCACCTAACTAGTCGAGAGACCCAGTACTTC
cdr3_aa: CASSHLTSRETQYF

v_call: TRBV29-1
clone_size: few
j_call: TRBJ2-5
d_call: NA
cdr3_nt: TGCAGCGTTGCGAAATTCCCCGGCCAGGAGACCCAGTACTTC
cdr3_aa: CSVAKFPGQETQYF

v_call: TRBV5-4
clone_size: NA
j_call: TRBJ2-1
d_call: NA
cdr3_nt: TGTGCCAGCAGCTTCTTCGGAGGGATAAGCTCCTACAATGAGCAGTTCTTC
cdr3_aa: CASSFFGGISSYNEQFF

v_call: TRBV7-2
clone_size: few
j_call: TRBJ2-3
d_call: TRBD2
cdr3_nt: TGTGCCAGCAGCTTATTATTTAGCGGGGGGGCCCCAGATACGCAGTATTTT
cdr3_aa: CASSLLFSGGAPDTQYF

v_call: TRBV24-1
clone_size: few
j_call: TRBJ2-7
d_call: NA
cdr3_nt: TGTGCCACCAGTGACTCGGACACAAACGAGCAGTACTTC
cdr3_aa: CATSDSDTNEQYF

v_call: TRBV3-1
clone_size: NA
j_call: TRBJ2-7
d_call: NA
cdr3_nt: TGTGCCAGCAGCCAGAACCCGGACCACGAGCAGTACTTC
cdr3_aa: CASSQNPDHEQYF

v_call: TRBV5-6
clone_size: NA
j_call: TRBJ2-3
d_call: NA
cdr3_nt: TGTGCCAGCAGCTTGTTTAAAGCAGCGCTCACAGATACGCAGTATTTT
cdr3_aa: CASSLFKAALTDTQYF

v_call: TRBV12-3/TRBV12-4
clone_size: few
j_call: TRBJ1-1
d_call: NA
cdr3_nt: TGTGCCAGCTTTACAGGATCGGGGACTGAAGCTTTCTTT
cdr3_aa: CASFTGSGTEAFF

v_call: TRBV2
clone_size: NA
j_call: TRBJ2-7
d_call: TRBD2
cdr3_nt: TGTGCCAGCAGTGTGGGGGGGAGCTCCTACGAGCAGTACTTC
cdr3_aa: CASSVGGSSYEQYF

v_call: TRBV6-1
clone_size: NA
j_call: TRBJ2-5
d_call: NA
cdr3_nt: TGTGCCAGCAGCCGTAACCGGGCCCAGCCTCAAGAGACCCAGTACTTC
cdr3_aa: CASSRNRAQPQETQYF

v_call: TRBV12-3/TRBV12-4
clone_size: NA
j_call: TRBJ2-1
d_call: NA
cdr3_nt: TGTGCCAGCAGTAGCCGGGCAGCTGACTCCTACAATGAGCAGTTCTTC
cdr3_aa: CASSSRAADSYNEQFF

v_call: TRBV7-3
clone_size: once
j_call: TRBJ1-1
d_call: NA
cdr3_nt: TGTGCCAGCAGCCCCGAACAGGGTGGAGAAGCTTTCTTT
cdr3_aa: CASSPEQGGEAFF

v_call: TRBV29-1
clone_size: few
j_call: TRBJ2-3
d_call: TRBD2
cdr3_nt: TGCAGCGTTGAAGGGACTAGCGGGGTCACAGATACGCAGTATTTT
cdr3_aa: CSVEGTSGVTDTQYF

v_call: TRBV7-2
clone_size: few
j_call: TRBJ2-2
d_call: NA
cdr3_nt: TGTGCCAGCAGCTTAGCCTCGGGCACCGGGGAGCTGTTTTTT
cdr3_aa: CASSLASGTGELFF

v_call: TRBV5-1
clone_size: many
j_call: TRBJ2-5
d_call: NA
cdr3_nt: TGTGCCAGCAGCTTAGAGGGGGAGACCCAGTACTTC
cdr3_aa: CASSLEGETQYF

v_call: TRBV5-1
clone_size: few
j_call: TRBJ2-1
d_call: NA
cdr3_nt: TGCGCCAGCAGCAGGGAAGAGGGCAATGAGCAGTTCTTC
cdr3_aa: CASSREEGNEQFF

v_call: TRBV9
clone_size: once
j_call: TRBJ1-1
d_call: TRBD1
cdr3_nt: TGTGCCAGCAGTACAGGGGGCGTCGGTGAAGCTTTCTTT
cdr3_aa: CASSTGGVGEAFF

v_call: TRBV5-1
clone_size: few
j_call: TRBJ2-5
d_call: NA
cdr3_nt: TGCGCCAGCAGCGGCGGGACAATCCAAGAGACCCAGTACTTC
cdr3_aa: CASSGGTIQETQYF

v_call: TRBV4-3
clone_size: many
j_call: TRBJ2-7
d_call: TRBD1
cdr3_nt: TGCGCCAGCAGCCAAGTTACAGGGGTCGGGAACGAGCAGTACTTC
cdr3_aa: CASSQVTGVGNEQYF

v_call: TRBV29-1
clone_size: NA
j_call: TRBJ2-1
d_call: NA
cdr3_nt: TGCAGCGCCATTTCGGCGGACAATGAGCAGTTCTTC
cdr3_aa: CSAISADNEQFF

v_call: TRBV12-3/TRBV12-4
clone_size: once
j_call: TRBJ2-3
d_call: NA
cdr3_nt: TGTGCCAGCAGCCTCAGGACGGACTCCACAGATACGCAGTATTTT
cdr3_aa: CASSLRTDSTDTQYF

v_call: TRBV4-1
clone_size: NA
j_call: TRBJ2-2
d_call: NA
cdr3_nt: TGCGCCAGCAGTCCTCCCGTGGCCTACACCGGGGAGCTGTTTTTT
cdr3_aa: CASSPPVAYTGELFF

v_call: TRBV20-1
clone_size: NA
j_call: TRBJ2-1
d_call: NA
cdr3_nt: TGCAGTGCTGGTGGGCGGGCTGTCAATGAGCAGTTCTTC
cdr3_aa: CSAGGRAVNEQFF

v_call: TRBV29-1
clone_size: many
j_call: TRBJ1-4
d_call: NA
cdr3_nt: TGCAGCGTTGCCCCCCGGGCTCAAAATGAAAAACTGTTTTTT
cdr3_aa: CSVAPRAQNEKLFF

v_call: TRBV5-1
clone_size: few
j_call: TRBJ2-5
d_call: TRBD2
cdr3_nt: TGCGCCAGCAGCCGCCGAGTAGCGGGGGATGAGACCCAGTACTTC
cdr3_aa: CASSRRVAGDETQYF

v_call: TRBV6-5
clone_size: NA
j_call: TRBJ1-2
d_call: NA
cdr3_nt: TGTGCCAGCAGTTACGGACAGTACCTTAACTATGGCTACACCTTC
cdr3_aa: CASSYGQYLNYGYTF

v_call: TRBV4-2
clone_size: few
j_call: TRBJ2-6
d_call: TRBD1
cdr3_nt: TGTGCCAGCGGCGGACAGGGCGGGTTCCAAGCTGGGGCCAACGTCCTGACTTTC
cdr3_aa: CASGGQGGFQAGANVLTF

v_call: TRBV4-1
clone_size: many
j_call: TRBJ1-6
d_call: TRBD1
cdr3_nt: TGCGCCAGCAGCCAGGGACAGGGGAATTCACCCCTCCACTTT
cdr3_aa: CASSQGQGNSPLHF

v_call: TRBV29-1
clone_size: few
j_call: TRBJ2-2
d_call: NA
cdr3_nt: TGCAGCGCCAGCTCCACCGGGGAGCTGTTTTTT
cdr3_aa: CSASSTGELFF

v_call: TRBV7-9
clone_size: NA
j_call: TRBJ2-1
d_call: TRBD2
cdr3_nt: TGTGCCAGCAGCTTCACTAGCGGGGGGGCCGTGGAGCAGTTCTTC
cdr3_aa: CASSFTSGGAVEQFF

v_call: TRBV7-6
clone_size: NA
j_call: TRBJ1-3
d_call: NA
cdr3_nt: TGTGCCAGCAGCTTAAGGGTTTCTAGGGGAAGCTCTGGAAACACCATATATTTT
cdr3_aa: CASSLRVSRGSSGNTIYF